The next 15 T cell receptor beta chains were all read from a single sample in a study of identifying expanded T cells in peripheral blood. Some clones are missing from TCRdb's copy, which holds only in-frame ones; the method was immunoSEQ multiplex PCR. The sample carries over 100,000 clones, 88% recorded once. The specimen sequenced was blood. The receptors here all came from a person aged 18 to 75 in good health.

This clone has just a few counts. The chain employs TRBV7-2 and TRBJ1-2; weak D call: TRBD1 (6 bases). CDR3 length equals 15 residues. CDR1 SGHTA and CDR2 FQGNSA come from the germline V gene. V lost 3 bases and J lost 4, with 15 bases in between. CDR3 in amino acids: CASSLDSFEFYGYTF. The CDR3 DNA is TGTGCCAGCAGCTTGGACAGTTTCGAGTTCTATGGCTACACCTTC. Based on the CDR3 plus reference TRBV7-2 and TRBJ1-2, the full variable domain is GAGVSQSPSNKVTEKGKDVELRCDPISGHTALYWYRQSLGQGLEFLIYFQGNSAPDKSGLPSDRFSAERTGGSVSTLTIQRTQQEDSAVYLCASSLDSFEFYGYTFGSGTRLTVV.

V gene TRBV5-3 combines with J gene TRBJ1-6, with 8 bases aligning to TRBD1. TRBV5-3 is flagged as an ORF with uncertain function. V trimming: 4 bases; J trimming: 9 bases; junction bases outside the gene matches: 12. CDR3 size: 16 residues. CDR3 loop: CARSHRTGMGFSPLHF. CDR3 sequence (DNA): TGTGCCAGAAGCCACCGGACAGGGATGGGTTTTTCACCCCTCCACTTT.

This clone was observed once. V and J are TRBV19 and TRBJ2-2; the D is unclear. Germline loops: CDR1 LNHDA, CDR2 SQIVND (reference sequence). V was cut by 7 bases and J by 4 bases, with 16 bases left in between. The CDR3 is made up of 15 amino acids. CDR3 region: CASTIRARSTGELFF. CDR3 sequence (DNA): TGTGCCAGTACCATACGGGCTAGGTCCACCGGGGAGCTGTTTTTT.

The rearrangement links TRBV28 to TRBJ1-6; D perhaps matches TRBD1 (6 bases). The CDR3 is made up of 14 amino acids. V was pared by 5 bases and J by 10 bases, with 15 bases between. Germline lookup yields CDR1 MDHEN and CDR2 SYDVKM. The DNA for the CDR3 is TGTGCCAGCAGTCCAGGGTATCAGGGGTCACCCCTCCACTTT. This encodes CASSPGYQGSPLHF.

The rearrangement links TRBV6-6 to TRBJ1-6; no reliable D call. This CDR3 is 15 amino acids long. Trimming shortened V by 0 bases and J by 7 bases, and 10 bases separated the two germline ends. Germline V gene sequence: CDR1 MNHNY, CDR2 SVGAGI (reference sequence). The CDR3: CASSYSIRENSPLHF. The CDR3 DNA sequence: TGTGCCAGCAGTTACTCGATACGGGAGAATTCACCCCTCCACTTT.

This chain connects TRBV18 to TRBJ2-1; 8 bases agree with TRBD2. CDR3 length equals 16 residues. V gave up 6 bases and J gave up 6 bases; unmatched junction bases: 13. Germline CDR1 and CDR2: KGHSH and LQKENI. CDR3 in DNA: TGTGCCAGCTCCTTAGAAACCGGGACTAGTGGCAATGAGCAGTTCTTC. Translating gives CASSLETGTSGNEQFF.

The chain links TRBV6-1 to TRBJ2-7; 11 nucleotides agree with TRBD2. The CDR3 is 14 residues long. Per germline, CDR1 MNHNS and CDR2 SASEGT. V dropped 2 bases and J dropped 3; count of bases not matched to a gene: 0. The CDR3 sequence is CASSETSGGYEQYF. The DNA of the CDR3 is TGTGCCAGCAGTGAAACTAGCGGGGGCTACGAGCAGTACTTC.

The chain employs TRBV27 and TRBJ2-7, with unresolved D. V dropped 8 bases and J dropped 3 bases, with 14 bases sitting between them. The CDR3 is 13 residues long. CDR1 MNHEY and CDR2 SMNVEV come from the germline V gene (reference sequence). CDR3 sequence reads: CASRPDVSYEQYF. The CDR3, as DNA: TGTGCCAGCCGACCGGATGTAAGCTACGAGCAGTACTTC.

The chain couples TRBV7-9 to TRBJ2-3; no clear D. CDR3 length: 13 residues. V shed 1 base and J shed 6 bases, with 8 bases lying between them. CDR1 is SEHNR, CDR2 FQNEAQ, per germline (reference sequence). Here the CDR3 reads CASSLGLWDTQYF. DNA for the CDR3: TGTGCCAGCAGCTTAGGGCTCTGGGATACGCAGTATTTT. The complete variable domain, with remaining parts taken from reference TRBV7-9 and TRBJ2-3, reads DTGVSQNPRHKITKRGQNVTFRCDPISEHNRLYWYRQTLGQGPEFLTYFQNEAQLEKSRLLSDRFSAERPKGSFSTLEIQRTEQGDSAMYLCASSLGLWDTQYFGPGTRLTVL.

V usage is TRBV10-3 and J usage is TRBJ2-5, with a possible D match to TRBD2 (5 bases). The CDR3 length is 13 residues. Trimming removed 6 bases at V and 5 bases at J, with 13 bases between. Germline lookup yields CDR1 ENHRY and CDR2 SYGVKD. The CDR3 coding sequence is TGTGCCATCAGCCCGGACTCAGGCGAGACCCAGTACTTC. It specifies CAISPDSGETQYF.

The genes are TRBV4-1 and TRBJ1-2, with a weak D call TRBD1 (6 bases). This CDR3 has 15 residues. V lost 0 bases and J lost 9, with 17 bases in between. Germline lookup yields CDR1 MGHRA and CDR2 YSYEKL. CDR3 region: CASSQERAGVNRYTF. CDR3 nucleotide sequence: TGCGCCAGCAGCCAAGAAAGGGCAGGGGTGAATCGCTACACCTTC.

This clone came up once. CDR3 sequence reads: CASSKDRAYEKLFF. The CDR3, as DNA: TGTGCCAGCTCAAAGGACAGGGCGTATGAAAAACTGTTTTTT. This chain joins TRBV18 and TRBJ1-4, with 8 bases lining up with TRBD1. Per the germline V gene, CDR1 is KGHSH and CDR2 is LQKENI. The CDR3 contains 14 residues. Trimming removed 5 bases from V and 6 bases from J; junction bases left unmatched: 5.

With respect to this clone: This likely traces to a read error, being one base from a far larger clone. The chain employs TRBV6-5 and TRBJ2-3; 7 bases match TRBD1. The trim removed 6 bases at V and 1 base at J, leaving 4 bases unmatched. Germline loops: CDR1 MNHEY, CDR2 SVGAGI. The CDR3 sequence is 14 residues long. CDR3 DNA: TGTGCCAGCAGACCCGGGACAGGCACAGATACGCAGTATTTT. Its protein product is CASRPGTGTDTQYF.

This chain joins TRBV2 and TRBJ2-1; D unclear. This CDR3 spans 12 amino acids. The germline V and J ends were trimmed by 4 bases and 3 bases, with 4 bases remaining between them. CDR1 is SNHLY, CDR2 FYNNEI, per germline. The CDR3 DNA follows: TGTGCCAGCAGTGTCGGCTACAATGAGCAGTTCTTC. It codes for CASSVGYNEQFF.

The chain is built from TRBV6-5 and TRBJ1-5; 7 nucleotides match TRBD1. Trimming removed 6 bases from V and 5 bases from J; junction bases left unmatched: 10. CDR1 is MNHEY and CDR2 is SVGAGI in the germline V gene. The CDR3 is 15 amino acids. The CDR3 protein is CASSQMTGKYQPQHF. CDR3 DNA sequence: TGTGCCAGCAGCCAGATGACAGGGAAATATCAGCCCCAGCATTTT.